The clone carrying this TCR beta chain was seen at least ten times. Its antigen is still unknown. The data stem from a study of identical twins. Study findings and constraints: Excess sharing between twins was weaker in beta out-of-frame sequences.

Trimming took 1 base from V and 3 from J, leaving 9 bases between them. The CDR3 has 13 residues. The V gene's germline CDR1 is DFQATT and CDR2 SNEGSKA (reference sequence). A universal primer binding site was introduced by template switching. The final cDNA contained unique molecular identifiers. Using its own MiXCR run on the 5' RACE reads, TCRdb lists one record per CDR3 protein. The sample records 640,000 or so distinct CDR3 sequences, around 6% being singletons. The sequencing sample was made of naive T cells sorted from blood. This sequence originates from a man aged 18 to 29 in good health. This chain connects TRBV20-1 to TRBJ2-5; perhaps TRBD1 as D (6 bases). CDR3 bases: TGCAGTGCTAGAGTACGACAGGAAGAGACCCAGTACTTC. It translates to CSARVRQEETQYF.